These 18 T cell receptor beta chains were sequenced from one sample in a study of glioma-infiltrating T cells. The iRepertoire nested amplicon-rescue multiplex PCR amplified TCR alpha and beta CDR3s from RNA. One entry per CDR3 protein, called by TCRdb with MiXCR from the multiplex PCR reads. The sample holds around 350,000 distinct CDR3 sequences, about two fifths seen once. Material: glioma tissue, nonneoplastic brain tissue, or PBMCs (not recorded which). The receptors were gathered from a human donor with low-grade glioma or glioblastoma, undergoing nonglioma brain surgery, or in good health (not recorded which).

The rearrangement links TRBV28 to TRBJ1-4; D is unclear. The ends were cut back, 4 bases at V and 4 bases at J, with 13 bases in the middle. The CDR3 has 15 residues. Germline V CDR1 and CDR2: MDHEN, SYDVKM. CDR3 loop: CASSSSGTRNEKLFF. DNA of the CDR3: TGTGCCAGCAGTTCCTCGGGCACCCGTAATGAAAAACTGTTTTTT.

This chain connects TRBV7-2 to TRBJ2-7, with 9 bases fitting TRBD2. The V and J ends lost 7 bases and 7 bases, in that order; junction bases with no gene match: 14. Germline assignment: CDR1 SGHTA and CDR2 FQGNSA. The CDR3 sequence is 15 residues long. The CDR3 sequence is CASTDNPGLAKEQYF. The CDR3 DNA follows: TGTGCCAGCACCGATAATCCGGGACTAGCTAAAGAGCAGTACTTC. Combining the CDR3 with reference TRBV7-2 and TRBJ2-7 gives the whole variable domain GAGVSQSPSNKVTEKGKDVELRCDPISGHTALYWYRQSLGQGLEFLIYFQGNSAPDKSGLPSDRFSAERTGGSVSTLTIQRTQQEDSAVYLCASTDNPGLAKEQYFGPGTRLTVT.

The sample holds a few counts of this clonotype. The J gene is TRBJ2-3, the V gene TRBV20-1; TRBD1 is a possible D gene (6 bases). The V and J ends lost 4 bases and 5 bases respectively, with 19 bases between them. The CDR3 runs to 15 residues. Germline loops: CDR1 DFQATT, CDR2 SNEGSKA (reference sequence). The CDR3, as DNA: TGCAGTGCTACACTTGACAGGATAAGCGGAGATACGCAGTATTTT. Translation: CSATLDRISGDTQYF.

The chain joins TRBV29-1 to TRBJ1-2; 12 positions agree with TRBD1. Germline loops: CDR1 SQVTM, CDR2 ANQGSEA. The CDR3 has 15 amino acids. V gave up 4 bases and J gave up 5 bases; unmatched junction bases: 8. CDR3 amino acids: CSVAGTGGNRYGYTF. The CDR3 nucleotides are TGCAGCGTTGCCGGGACAGGGGGCAATCGATATGGCTACACCTTC. The variable domain in full, with the rest retrieved from reference TRBV29-1 and TRBJ1-2, is SAVISQKPSRDICQRGTSLTIQCQVDSQVTMMFWYRQQPGQSLTLIATANQGSEATYESGFVIDKFPISRPNLTFSTLTVSNMSPEDSSIYLCSVAGTGGNRYGYTFGSGTRLTVV.

The V and J genes are TRBV5-6 and TRBJ1-1; possible D gene TRBD1, 6 bases. CDR3 length: 16 residues. Germline V gene data show CDR1 as SGHDT and CDR2 as YYEEEE. V was shortened by 4 bases and J by 4 bases, with 20 bases between the two germline ends. This chain's CDR3 is CASSPLGGLSGTEAFF. In nucleotides, the CDR3 is TGTGCCAGCAGCCCCTTGGGGGGGCTCAGTGGCACTGAAGCTTTCTTT.

At least ten counts were recorded for this clonotype. The CDR3 bases are TGTGCCAGCAGTCCGGGACAGGGAAATGAGCAGTTCTTC. This gives the protein CASSPGQGNEQFF. The chain is built from TRBV6-1 and TRBJ2-1; 9 nucleotides agree with TRBD1. CDR3 size: 13 residues. The germline gives CDR1 MNHNS, CDR2 SASEGT. Trimming cost V 5 bases and J 7 bases; bases outside gene matches: 3.

This clonotype was observed many times. The V call is TRBV6-5, the J call TRBJ2-6, with D possibly being TRBD2 (5 bases). The CDR3 runs to 17 residues. Trimming took 1 base from V and 0 from J, leaving 10 bases between them. The germline V gene encodes CDR1 MNHEY and CDR2 SVGAGI. In DNA, the CDR3 is TGTGCCAGCAGTTACTTCGGGGTGAACTCTGGGGCCAACGTCCTGACTTTC. Amino acid sequence: CASSYFGVNSGANVLTF.

V is TRBV6-6 and J is TRBJ2-1; D not resolved. V was shortened by 4 bases and J by 0 bases, with 10 bases between the two germline ends. There are 15 residues in the CDR3. Germline loops: CDR1 MNHNY, CDR2 SVGAGI (reference sequence). CDR3 region: CASSSSSGSYNEQFF. CDR3 sequence (DNA): TGTGCCAGCAGTTCCTCGAGTGGCTCCTACAATGAGCAGTTCTTC.

The chain employs TRBV19 and TRBJ1-2; D unresolved. CDR1 and CDR2 (germline): LNHDA, SQIVND (reference sequence). V lost 7 bases and J lost 8, with 23 bases in between. The CDR3 has 15 amino acids. This CDR3 reads CASTPIPGMLWGYTF. For the CDR3, the DNA is TGTGCCAGTACTCCGATACCGGGGATGCTTTGGGGCTACACCTTC.

Regarding this clonotype: Just one base apart from a much larger clone, this may be a read error. This rearrangement joins TRBV27 to TRBJ2-7; D is ambiguous. The V gene's germline CDR1 is MNHEY and CDR2 SMNVEV (reference sequence). CDR3 length equals 15 residues. The CDR3 spells CASRAQPFAVDEQCF. CDR3 DNA sequence: TGTGCCAGCAGAGCTCAGCCCTTCGCGGTCGACGAGCAGTGCTTC.

This rearrangement joins TRBV10-3 to TRBJ1-1; 7 bases agree with TRBD1. Trimming at V came to 4 bases and at J to 0 bases, leaving 5 bases not matched to a gene. Germline V CDR1 and CDR2: ENHRY, SYGVKD. This CDR3 spans 15 amino acids. In nucleotides, the CDR3 is TGTGCCATCAGTGGGACAGGCTACATGAACACTGAAGCTTTCTTT. As protein: CAISGTGYMNTEAFF.

This clonotype came up many times. The chain combines TRBV15 with TRBJ2-7; D not certain. The V gene's germline CDR1 is LNHNV and CDR2 YYDKDF (reference sequence). This CDR3 has 13 amino acids. Trimming shortened V by 1 base and J by 7 bases, and 11 bases separated the two germline ends. The DNA for the CDR3 is TGTGCCACCAGCAGAGTGGGCTTCTCTGAGCAGTACTTC. Amino acid sequence: CATSRVGFSEQYF.

The rearrangement joins TRBV7-9 to TRBJ2-5; perhaps TRBD1 as D (6 bases). Deletions cut 1 base from V and 8 bases from J, with 14 bases between. Per germline, CDR1 SEHNR and CDR2 FQNEAQ (reference sequence). The CDR3 runs 14 residues. The CDR3 loop is CASSLGQALGTQYF. Written as DNA, the CDR3 is TGTGCCAGCAGCTTAGGACAGGCCTTGGGTACCCAGTACTTC.

This clonotype was detected many times. The chain joins TRBV6-2 or TRBV6-3 to TRBJ1-2, with 12 bases matching TRBD1. The V segment lost 6 bases and the J segment 4 bases; nucleotides outside the gene matches: 9. The CDR3 is 16 amino acids. Germline values: CDR1 MNHEY, CDR2 SVGEGT. The CDR3: CASSRPPGQGAYGYTF. CDR3 nucleotides: TGTGCCAGCAGCCGCCCCCCGGGACAGGGGGCCTATGGCTACACCTTC.

A few counts support this clonotype. The CDR3 sequence: CASSHMLGEAFF. Here the CDR3 DNA reads TGCGCCAGCAGCCACATGCTCGGAGAAGCTTTCTTT. The rearrangement uses TRBV4-1 and TRBJ1-1; D not resolved. The CDR3 length is 12 residues. V was clipped by 3 bases and J by 8 bases, with 10 bases between them. CDR1 is MGHRA, CDR2 YSYEKL, per germline.

V usage is TRBV20-1 and J usage is TRBJ2-2; 7 bases agree with TRBD2. V gave up 0 bases and J gave up 3 bases; unmatched junction bases: 7. Germline CDR1 DFQATT, CDR2 SNEGSKA (reference sequence). CDR3 length: 16 residues. The CDR3 DNA reads TGCAGTGCTAGAGATCTGCGGGAGTGGGACACCGGGGAGCTGTTTTTT. Its translation is CSARDLREWDTGELFF.

Points on this clonotype: One end of the junction varies from germline; a read error may be responsible. The V gene is TRBV27, the J gene TRBJ1-2, with 9 bases fitting TRBD1. This CDR3 has 14 residues. Germline assignment: CDR1 MNHEY and CDR2 SMNVEV (reference sequence). In nucleotides, the CDR3 is TGCGCCAGCAGTTTTCAACAGGGGGCGAGTGGCTACACCTTC. It translates to CASSFQQGASGYTF.

In the case of this clonotype: One end of the junction is discordant with germline, which a read error may explain. The chain couples TRBV5-4 to TRBJ1-3; D unclear. Per germline, CDR1 SGHNT and CDR2 YYREEE (reference sequence). This CDR3 is 15 amino acids long. CDR3 nucleotides: TGCGCCAGCAGCCAGGATCCCGGGATCGCCAACACCATATATTTT. As protein: CASSQDPGIANTIYF.